This T cell receptor beta chain was sequenced during a study of blood T cells in healthy people across ages. This clonotype was detected a few times. PCR was performed a second time for roughly 7 to 11 cycles using a sample-barcoded 5' primer and a J-beta primer mix. TCRdb reprocessed the 5' RACE reads with MiXCR, giving one entry per CDR3 protein. In the table there are hundreds of thousands of distinct CDR3 sequences, 20% to 30% of which are singletons. The donors, all healthy, were Caucasians living in Russia, aged roughly 6 to 100. The V segment lost 5 bases and the J segment 3 bases; nucleotides outside the gene matches: 4. The CDR3 extends over 14 amino acids. CDR1 is PRHDT, CDR2 FYEKMQ, per germline (reference sequence). The sample was also linked to a second study, of T cells of mothers and their children. From that second work: The second PCR's M1S primer added sample barcodes and 2-4 random nucleotides.

Sequencing used blood. The TCR sequence derives from a boy between 10 and 17 years old in good health. The rearrangement uses TRBV13 and TRBJ2-7; 10 bases align to TRBD2. The CDR3 sequence: CASSGSGRDYEQYF. CDR3 DNA sequence: TGTGCCAGCAGCGGGAGCGGGAGGGACTACGAGCAGTACTTC.